These T cell receptor beta chains were read from a single sample in a study of blood T cell repertoires in COVID-19. Assay: immunoSEQ multiplex PCR; the TCRdb copy retains only in-frame clones and omits some. The data show 100,000 to 150,000 clones, about three quarters seen once. The sample consisted of peripheral blood. The receptors derive from a woman aged 70-85 years with acute or convalescent COVID-19. Each CDR3 is given with its conserved first and last residue. D genes are given only for firm matches. Size is stated for part of the rows, as once, few or many counts, or as a class when the clone is expanded.

V: TRBV7-9
size: NA
J: TRBJ1-3
D: TRBD1
DNA: TGTGCCAGCAGCTTAGCGGACAGGAGCTCTGGAAACACCATATATTTT
CDR3: CASSLADRSSGNTIYF

V: TRBV7-2
size: NA
J: TRBJ2-5
D: NA
DNA: TGTGCCAGCAGCTTATCAGGGCAAGAGACCCAGTACTTC
CDR3: CASSLSGQETQYF

V: TRBV18
size: many
J: TRBJ2-7
D: NA
DNA: TGTGCCAGCTCACCACGGCGGGACGAGCAGTACTTC
CDR3: CASSPRRDEQYF

V: TRBV12-3/TRBV12-4
size: NA
J: TRBJ1-2
D: NA
DNA: TGTGCCAGCAGTTCTGGACAGAGCTATGGCTACACCTTC
CDR3: CASSSGQSYGYTF

V: TRBV5-1
size: NA
J: TRBJ2-3
D: NA
DNA: TGCGCCAGCAGCTTCGTCGCAGATACGCAGTATTTT
CDR3: CASSFVADTQYF

V: TRBV6-1
size: few
J: TRBJ1-2
D: TRBD1
DNA: TGTGCCAGCACTGAACATGGGACAGCCACCTATGGCTACACCTTC
CDR3: CASTEHGTATYGYTF

V: TRBV7-2
size: NA
J: TRBJ1-3
D: NA
DNA: TGTGCCAGCAGCTCTAACCACAGGTCCACCATATATTTT
CDR3: CASSSNHRSTIYF

V: TRBV28
size: NA
J: TRBJ1-5
D: NA
DNA: TGTGCCAGCAGTTTCTCAAAGCCAAATCAGCCCCAGCATTTT
CDR3: CASSFSKPNQPQHF

V: TRBV6-5
size: once
J: TRBJ2-3
D: TRBD2
DNA: TGTGCCAGCAGTTCGCTAGCGGGGGAAAGCACAGATACGCAGTATTTT
CDR3: CASSSLAGESTDTQYF

V: TRBV5-4
size: NA
J: TRBJ1-2
D: TRBD1
DNA: TGTGCCAGCAGCCTGGACAGGGGAGTCTATGGCTACACCTTC
CDR3: CASSLDRGVYGYTF

V: TRBV5-1
size: NA
J: TRBJ1-4
D: NA
DNA: TGCGCCAGCAGCTTGGGTCCAAGCGGAACTAATGAAAAACTGTTTTTT
CDR3: CASSLGPSGTNEKLFF

V: TRBV5-6
size: NA
J: TRBJ2-1
D: NA
DNA: TGTGCCAGCAGCTTGGAAGCGGCCGGGACATACTCCTACAATGAGCAGTTCTTC
CDR3: CASSLEAAGTYSYNEQFF

V: TRBV7-2
size: NA
J: TRBJ2-7
D: NA
DNA: TGTGCCAGCAGCTTAGTTGCGGACCGGAGGGAGCAGTACTTC
CDR3: CASSLVADRREQYF

V: TRBV12-3/TRBV12-4
size: few
J: TRBJ2-2
D: NA
DNA: TGTGCCAGCAGCACTAAGAACACCGGGGAGCTGTTTTTT
CDR3: CASSTKNTGELFF

V: TRBV19
size: NA
J: TRBJ2-4
D: TRBD1
DNA: TGTGCCAGTAGTCTCGGACAGGGTCAGTACTTC
CDR3: CASSLGQGQYF

V: TRBV5-4
size: NA
J: TRBJ2-5
D: TRBD2
DNA: TGTGCCAGCAGCTTGGCGTCTAGCGGGGGACAGGCCCAAGAGACCCAGTACTTC
CDR3: CASSLASSGGQAQETQYF

V: TRBV28
size: NA
J: TRBJ1-5
D: NA
DNA: TGTGCCAGCAGTTTAACTATTCAGGGCCAGCCCCAGCATTTT
CDR3: CASSLTIQGQPQHF

V: TRBV15
size: once
J: TRBJ2-7
D: NA
DNA: TGTGCCACCAGCAGAGAGGGGGGGCGCCCCTACGAGCAGTACTTC
CDR3: CATSREGGRPYEQYF

V: TRBV27
size: once
J: TRBJ2-7
D: NA
DNA: TGTGCCAGCCCTTTTGGTAGGCAGGGCCGGGACTTC
CDR3: CASPFGRQGRDF

V: TRBV9
size: NA
J: TRBJ1-1
D: TRBD1
DNA: TGTGCCAGCAGCGTAGGGGACAGGGGGCACACTGAAGCTTTCTTT
CDR3: CASSVGDRGHTEAFF

V: TRBV15
size: NA
J: TRBJ2-3
D: TRBD2
DNA: TGTGCCACCAGCAGACTAGCGGGCACAGATACGCAGTATTTT
CDR3: CATSRLAGTDTQYF

V: TRBV11-1
size: NA
J: TRBJ2-7
D: TRBD1
DNA: TGTGCCAGCAGCCTAAGGACAGGGGCCTACGAGCAGTACTTC
CDR3: CASSLRTGAYEQYF

V: TRBV19
size: NA
J: TRBJ1-2
D: TRBD1
DNA: TGTGCCAGTAAGCCGTGGGACAGCTACTATGGCTACACCTTC
CDR3: CASKPWDSYYGYTF

V: TRBV28
size: NA
J: TRBJ2-2
D: TRBD1
DNA: TGTGCCAGCAGTCCGGGACAGGGCACCGGGGAGCTGTTTTTT
CDR3: CASSPGQGTGELFF

V: TRBV4-2
size: NA
J: TRBJ2-3
D: TRBD2
DNA: TGTGCCAGCAGCCTGGGGAGCGGGGGGAATACAGATACGCAGTATTTT
CDR3: CASSLGSGGNTDTQYF

V: TRBV15
size: NA
J: TRBJ1-5
D: NA
DNA: TGTGCCACCAGCAACCGTGGGGCCGGGTACAATCAGCCCCAGCATTTT
CDR3: CATSNRGAGYNQPQHF

V: TRBV18
size: NA
J: TRBJ2-1
D: TRBD2
DNA: TGTGCCAGCTCACTCCTGTCTAGCGGGGGCGGGAATGAGCAGTTCTTC
CDR3: CASSLLSSGGGNEQFF

V: TRBV11-2
size: NA
J: TRBJ1-2
D: NA
DNA: TGTGCCAGCAGCTTAGGCGGGAATGGCTACACCTTC
CDR3: CASSLGGNGYTF

V: TRBV5-1
size: NA
J: TRBJ2-5
D: TRBD2
DNA: TGCGCCAGCAGCTCCCTGGGAGCGGGGGGTCAAGAGACCCAGTACTTC
CDR3: CASSSLGAGGQETQYF

V: TRBV4-1
size: NA
J: TRBJ1-4
D: NA
DNA: TGCGCCAGCAGCCAAGCTCAACTTCAACGGGAAAAACTGTTTTTT
CDR3: CASSQAQLQREKLFF

V: TRBV9
size: NA
J: TRBJ1-3
D: NA
DNA: TGTGCCAGCAGCGTGAACCGGGAGGAGGCTGGAAACACCATATATTTT
CDR3: CASSVNREEAGNTIYF

V: TRBV19
size: NA
J: TRBJ2-3
D: NA
DNA: TGTGCCAGTACCCCCCGCGGGGCTAGCACAGATACGCAGTATTTT
CDR3: CASTPRGASTDTQYF

V: TRBV11-2
size: NA
J: TRBJ2-1
D: TRBD2
DNA: TGTGCCAGCAGCCCGACTAGCGGGAGCCTTAGCTCCTACAATGAGCAGTTCTTC
CDR3: CASSPTSGSLSSYNEQFF

V: TRBV30
size: few
J: TRBJ2-7
D: NA
DNA: TGTGCCTGGAGGCGGTCGGGATACGAGCAGTACTTC
CDR3: CAWRRSGYEQYF

V: TRBV5-4
size: NA
J: TRBJ1-1
D: NA
DNA: TGTGCCAGCAGCTTAACAGGTCCGAACACTGAAGCTTTCTTT
CDR3: CASSLTGPNTEAFF

V: TRBV13
size: few
J: TRBJ1-2
D: TRBD1
DNA: TGTGCCAGCAGCCCCGAACCCCGACAGGGGGCTTTTGGCTACACCTTC
CDR3: CASSPEPRQGAFGYTF

V: TRBV7-2
size: NA
J: TRBJ1-2
D: NA
DNA: TGTGCCAGCAGTCGGGGCGGGGGCAGTGGTGGCTACACCTTC
CDR3: CASSRGGGSGGYTF

V: TRBV19
size: few
J: TRBJ1-5
D: NA
DNA: TGTGCCAGTAAGGTTGGAGTAGGCATTCAGCCCTGGCCCCAGCATTTT
CDR3: CASKVGVGIQPWPQHF

V: TRBV6-2/TRBV6-3
size: NA
J: TRBJ1-2
D: TRBD1
DNA: TGTGCCAGCAGCCCGGCCCCGGGACAGGTGATCTTC
CDR3: CASSPAPGQVIF

V: TRBV2
size: NA
J: TRBJ1-2
D: TRBD1
DNA: TGTGCCAGCAGTGATAGTGGGCAGGGGGATGGCTACACCTTC
CDR3: CASSDSGQGDGYTF